This entry lists 30 T cell receptor beta chains sequenced from one sample in a study of long-term antiretroviral therapy in people with HIV. At the survey level, the v3.0 immunoSEQ assay was run. TCRdb keeps only in-frame clones here, not all; method: immunoSEQ multiplex PCR. The sample consists of about 16,000 clones, 77% of them appearing once. Sequenced here: unsorted PBMCs, sampled 2.1 years after starting antiretroviral therapy. Receptors were obtained from a man in his forties with HIV.

V is TRBV5-6 and J is TRBJ2-2; 13 bases line up with TRBD2. Germline CDR1 reads SGHDT; CDR2 reads YYEEEE. This CDR3 comprises 17 residues. The junction had 6 bases not matched to a gene; V was cut back by 3 bases and J by 4 bases. CDR3 nucleotides: TGTGCCAGCAGCTCCCGACTAGCGGGGGGCCTCACCGGGGAGCTGTTTTTT. The encoded protein is CASSSRLAGGLTGELFF.

The CDR3 sequence: CASSLAGGQGTEAFF. CDR3 sequence (DNA): TGCGCCAGCAGCTTGGCCGGGGGGCAGGGCACTGAAGCTTTCTTT. The J gene is TRBJ1-1, the V gene TRBV5-1; D may be TRBD1 (6 bases). Germline V gene sequence: CDR1 SGHRS, CDR2 YFSETQ. This CDR3 spans 15 amino acids. V shed 0 bases and J shed 4 bases, with 13 bases lying between them.

The chain couples TRBV6-5 to TRBJ2-1; D may be TRBD2 (5 bases). Germline V gene lookup returns CDR1 MNHEY and CDR2 SVGAGI. This CDR3 comprises 11 residues. Trimming shortened V by 8 bases and J by 6 bases, and 8 bases separated the two germline ends. CDR3 loop: CASGSSNEQFF. The CDR3 DNA reads as TGTGCCAGCGGGAGCAGCAATGAGCAGTTCTTC.

The V call is TRBV7-9, the J call TRBJ2-7, with a weak D call TRBD2 (5 bases). V lost 11 bases and J 5 bases, leaving 16 bases between the germline ends. The CDR3 has 12 residues. Germline V gene data show CDR1 as SEHNR and CDR2 as FQNEAQ (reference sequence). The CDR3 here is CAGGLGGDEQYF. In DNA, the CDR3 is TGTGCCGGCGGGCTGGGCGGCGACGAGCAGTACTTC.

The J gene is TRBJ2-7, the V gene TRBV21-1; the table's D call, TRBD1, was not checked against the DNA. TRBV21-1 constitutes a pseudogene. The CDR3 is 15 residues long. CDR3 amino acids: CASSKDRGHPYEQYF. CDR3 nucleotides: TGTGCCAGCAGCAAGGACAGGGGTCATCCCTACGAGCAGTACTTC.

The chain is built from TRBV7-8 and TRBJ1-1, with a weak D call TRBD1 (5 bases). Trimming pared 2 bases from V and 5 bases from J, leaving 24 bases between. Germline CDR1 SGHVS, CDR2 FQNEAQ. The CDR3 is 18 residues long. As DNA, the CDR3 is TGTGCCAGCAGCTTAAGGCCCGTTGAGGCTGGGGGGTCAACTGAAGCTTTCTTT. It encodes CASSLRPVEAGGSTEAFF.

The chain links TRBV6-1 to TRBJ1-1, with D unresolved. This CDR3 region has 15 residues. V dropped 3 bases and J dropped 10 bases, with 21 bases sitting between them. The germline V gene encodes CDR1 MNHNS and CDR2 SASEGT. The CDR3 DNA sequence: TGTGCCAGCAGTGATGAACTTGTGGGCCTACTTCCAGCTTTCTTT. It is translated as CASSDELVGLLPAFF.

The chain has TRBV9 and TRBJ2-3, with D unresolved. The CDR3 consists of 16 residues. The germline V gene encodes CDR1 SGDLS and CDR2 YYNGEE. Between the trimmed V and J ends, which lost 0 bases and 2 bases, there was a span of 13 bases. The CDR3: CASSVDVGETTDTQYF. CDR3 in DNA: TGTGCCAGCAGCGTAGATGTAGGAGAAACCACAGATACGCAGTATTTT.

The chain carries TRBV6-6 and TRBJ1-3; 10 nucleotides align to TRBD1. Germline loops: CDR1 MNHNY, CDR2 SVGAGI (reference sequence). Germline trimming cut 4 bases from V and 6 bases from J; bases unmatched to any gene: 3. The CDR3 is 14 residues long. CDR3 in DNA: TGTGCCAGCAGTTTGGACAGGGGGACAAACACCATATATTTT. Translating it yields CASSLDRGTNTIYF.

This clone has just a few counts. The rearrangement links TRBV7-2 to TRBJ2-7; D is ambiguous. This CDR3 has 15 amino acids. V was cut by 5 bases and J by 2 bases, with 16 bases left in between. Germline V lookup: CDR1 SGHTA, CDR2 FQGNSA. The chain's CDR3 is CASSLTVGLTYEQYF. CDR3 coding DNA: TGTGCCAGCAGCCTTACGGTCGGGCTTACCTACGAGCAGTACTTC.

The rearrangement joins TRBV18 to TRBJ2-5; no definite D call. Deletions cut 3 bases from V and 2 bases from J, with 7 bases between. The germline V gene encodes CDR1 KGHSH and CDR2 LQKENI. The CDR3 has 13 residues. CDR3 in DNA: TGTGCCAGCTCACCCGGCCAGCAAGAGACCCAGTACTTC. Its translation is CASSPGQQETQYF. Based on the CDR3 plus reference TRBV18 and TRBJ2-5, the full variable domain is NAGVMQNPRHLVRRRGQEARLRCSPMKGHSHVYWYRQLPEEGLKFMVYLQKENIIDESGMPKERFSAEFPKEGPSILRIQQVVRGDSAAYFCASSPGQQETQYFGPGTRLLVL.

The chain has TRBV5-1 and TRBJ1-2; weak D call: TRBD1 (6 bases). The V end was cut by 4 bases, the J end by 2 bases, with 9 bases between. This CDR3 comprises 13 residues. The germline CDR1 and CDR2 sequences are SGHRS and YFSETQ. CDR3 in amino acids: CASSIQGNYGYTF. The DNA of the CDR3 is TGCGCCAGCAGCATACAGGGAAACTATGGCTACACCTTC.

This clone was seen only once. This chain links TRBV5-1 with TRBJ2-3, with D hard to call. Between the trimmed V and J ends, which lost 3 bases and 1 base, there was a span of 6 bases. Germline CDR1 reads SGHRS; CDR2 reads YFSETQ. The CDR3 has 13 amino acids. CDR3 in DNA: TGCGCCAGCAGCTCGACTGGCACAGATACGCAGTATTTT. Its protein is CASSSTGTDTQYF. Looking up the rest from reference TRBV5-1 and TRBJ2-3 gives the full variable domain: KAGVTQTPRYLIKTRGQQVTLSCSPISGHRSVSWYQQTPGQGLQFLFEYFSETQRNKGNFPGRFSGRQFSNSRSEMNVSTLELGDSALYLCASSSTGTDTQYFGPGTRLTVL.

The chain combines TRBV15 with TRBJ2-7; D ambiguous. The V gene lost 1 base and the J gene lost 5 bases, with 15 bases spanning the gap. The V gene's germline CDR1 is LNHNV and CDR2 YYDKDF (reference sequence). CDR3 length: 15 residues. The CDR3 bases are TGTGCCACCAGCAGAGTCCCCTACGCAGGCAACGAGCAGTACTTC. It specifies CATSRVPYAGNEQYF.

J is TRBJ1-3 and V is TRBV30, with unresolved D. The V gene lost 4 bases and the J gene lost 0 bases, with 10 bases spanning the gap. The CDR3 extends over 14 amino acids. Per germline, CDR1 GTSNPN and CDR2 SVGIG (reference sequence). The chain's CDR3 is CAWTVGSSGNTIYF. In DNA form, the CDR3 reads TGTGCCTGGACCGTAGGTTCCTCTGGAAACACCATATATTTT.

The chain uses TRBV21-1 and TRBJ1-1; TRBD1 is taken as the D call from the table, unchecked against the DNA. TRBV21-1 is listed as a pseudogene. CDR3 size: 16 residues. CDR3 sequence reads: CASSKRSGRGSTEAFF. In DNA, the CDR3 is TGTGCCAGCAGCAAAAGATCGGGCAGGGGGTCCACTGAAGCTTTCTTT.

This chain joins TRBV5-1 and TRBJ2-7, with D maybe TRBD2 (5 bases). The CDR3 is made up of 13 amino acids. Looked up from germline, CDR1 is SGHRS and CDR2 is YFSETQ. Trimming took off 6 bases at V and 1 base at J, with 11 bases between the two ends. The CDR3 is CASNRGNSYEQYF. CDR3 nucleotide sequence: TGCGCCAGCAATCGGGGTAATTCCTACGAGCAGTACTTC.

V gene TRBV9 combines with J gene TRBJ2-7, with TRBD1 matching 7 bases. V gave up 6 bases and J gave up 0 bases; unmatched junction bases: 6. Germline V CDR1 and CDR2: SGDLS, YYNGEE. The CDR3 covers 14 residues. The CDR3 coding sequence is TGTGCCAGCAACGCCGGGACAGTCTCCTACGAGCAGTACTTC. Protein: CASNAGTVSYEQYF.

J is TRBJ1-6 and V is TRBV5-1, with TRBD1 matching over 9 bases. With V trimmed by 4 bases and J by 6 bases, 5 bases remained unmatched. Germline V gene sequence: CDR1 SGHRS, CDR2 YFSETQ. This CDR3 is built from 15 residues. The DNA for the CDR3 is TGCGCCAGCAGCCCGCCGGGACAGGGTAATTCACCCCTCCACTTT. Translation: CASSPPGQGNSPLHF.

The chain couples TRBV30 to TRBJ1-5; 10 nucleotides line up with TRBD1. Germline assignment: CDR1 GTSNPN and CDR2 SVGIG (reference sequence). This CDR3 has 14 amino acids. The trim removed 4 bases at V and 4 bases at J, leaving 4 bases unmatched. CDR3 residues: CAWTGTGVNQPQHF. The CDR3, as DNA: TGTGCCTGGACCGGGACAGGGGTTAATCAGCCCCAGCATTTT.

J is TRBJ2-7 and V is TRBV27; D not resolved. V dropped 4 bases and J dropped 2 bases, with 9 bases sitting between them. The germline V gene has CDR1 MNHEY and CDR2 SMNVEV (reference sequence). The CDR3 runs 13 residues. The CDR3 region is CASSWGIAYEQYF. The CDR3 DNA follows: TGTGCCAGCAGTTGGGGAATAGCCTACGAGCAGTACTTC.

The CDR3 DNA follows: TGCGCCAGCAGCTTGGGGGGGGGACAGCCCTCTTCACCCCTCCACTTT. Translated: CASSLGGGQPSSPLHF. V usage is TRBV5-1 and J usage is TRBJ1-6; TRBD1 aligns across 7 bases. There are 16 residues in the CDR3. CDR1 is SGHRS and CDR2 is YFSETQ in the germline V gene. J gave up 9 bases and V 0 bases, and 9 bases lay outside the gene matches.

This sequence joins TRBV10-3 and TRBJ1-1, with 9 positions matching TRBD1. The CDR3 extends over 16 amino acids. The junction had 3 bases not matched to a gene; V was cut back by 0 bases and J by 1 base. Germline V lookup: CDR1 ENHRY, CDR2 SYGVKD. CDR3 nucleotide sequence: TGTGCCATCAGTGAGTCGACAGGGGGGGGGAACACTGAAGCTTTCTTT. This translates into CAISESTGGGNTEAFF.

The gene calls are TRBV5-1 and TRBJ2-5; D remains ambiguous. Between the trimmed V and J ends, which lost 4 bases and 4 bases, there was a span of 5 bases. The CDR3 runs to 11 residues. Per the germline V gene, CDR1 is SGHRS and CDR2 is YFSETQ. CDR3 DNA sequence: TGCGCCAGCAGCGCTGCAGAGACCCAGTACTTC. This translates into CASSAAETQYF.

This clone appeared a single time. This chain uses TRBV5-6 with TRBJ2-7; D gene uncertain. The CDR3 is 13 residues long. Germline assignment: CDR1 SGHDT and CDR2 YYEEEE. V lost 0 bases and J lost 0, with 4 bases in between. In nucleotides, the CDR3 is TGTGCCAGCAGCTTGGGCTCCTCCTACGAGCAGTACTTC. Its protein product is CASSLGSSYEQYF.

J is TRBJ1-6 and V is TRBV13; the D gene is possibly TRBD1 (5 bases). The germline V and J ends were trimmed by 6 bases and 8 bases, with 17 bases remaining between them. Germline CDR1 PRHDT, CDR2 FYEKMQ (reference sequence). The CDR3 extends over 15 amino acids. The CDR3 sequence: CASRRRGDSDSPLHF. In DNA, the CDR3 is TGTGCCAGCAGACGAAGGGGAGATTCTGATTCACCCCTCCACTTT.

The chain recombines TRBV6-5 with TRBJ1-4, with 7 bases aligning to TRBD1. The germline V gene has CDR1 MNHEY and CDR2 SVGAGI. V trimming: 2 bases; J trimming: 8 bases; junction bases outside the gene matches: 5. CDR3 length: 14 residues. The CDR3 nucleotides are TGTGCCAGCAGTTACCTACAGGGGACAGAAAAACTGTTTTTT. It encodes CASSYLQGTEKLFF.

The rearrangement uses TRBV5-8 and TRBJ1-4; 7 nucleotides agree with TRBD1. V lost 2 bases and J lost 6; bases outside the gene matches: 4. This CDR3 contains 14 residues. The germline V gene has CDR1 SGHTS and CDR2 YDEGEE. CDR3 DNA sequence: TGTGCCAGCAGCTTCGGGCAGGGGGATGAAAAACTGTTTTTT. This gives the protein CASSFGQGDEKLFF. The variable domain in full, completed from reference TRBV5-8 and TRBJ1-4, reads EAGVTQSPTHLIKTRGQQATLRCSPISGHTSVYWYQQALGLGLQFLLWYDEGEERNRGNFPPRFSGRQFPNYSSELNVNALELEDSALYLCASSFGQGDEKLFFGSGTQLSVL.

The chain couples TRBV4-1 to TRBJ1-1; D might be TRBD1 (5 bases). Germline CDR1 MGHRA, CDR2 YSYEKL. The germline V and J ends were trimmed by 3 bases and 3 bases, with 20 bases remaining between them. The CDR3 length is 17 residues. CDR3 region: CASSHPPEGRAHTEAFF. DNA for the CDR3: TGCGCCAGCAGCCACCCCCCGGAGGGGAGGGCCCACACTGAAGCTTTCTTT.

The genes are TRBV27 and TRBJ2-7; 8 bases are shared with TRBD2. From germline, CDR1 is MNHEY and CDR2 SMNVEV (reference sequence). Germline trimming cut 5 bases from V and 2 bases from J; bases unmatched to any gene: 11. CDR3 length equals 16 residues. Here the CDR3 reads CASSLSLGTRTYEQYF. In DNA form, the CDR3 reads TGTGCCAGCAGTCTCTCCCTCGGGACTAGGACCTACGAGCAGTACTTC.